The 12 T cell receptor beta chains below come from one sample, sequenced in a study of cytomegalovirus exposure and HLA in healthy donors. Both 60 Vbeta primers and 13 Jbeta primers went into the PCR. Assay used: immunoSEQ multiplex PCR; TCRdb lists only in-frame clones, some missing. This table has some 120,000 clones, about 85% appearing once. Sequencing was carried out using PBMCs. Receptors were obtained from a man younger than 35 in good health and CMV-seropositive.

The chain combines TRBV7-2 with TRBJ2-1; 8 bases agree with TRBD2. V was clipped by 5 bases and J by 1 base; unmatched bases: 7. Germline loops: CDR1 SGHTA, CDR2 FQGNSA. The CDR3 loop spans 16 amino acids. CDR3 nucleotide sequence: TGTGCCAGCAGCCCCCGGGGGGGGGCTTCCTACAATGAGCAGTTCTTC. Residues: CASSPRGGASYNEQFF.

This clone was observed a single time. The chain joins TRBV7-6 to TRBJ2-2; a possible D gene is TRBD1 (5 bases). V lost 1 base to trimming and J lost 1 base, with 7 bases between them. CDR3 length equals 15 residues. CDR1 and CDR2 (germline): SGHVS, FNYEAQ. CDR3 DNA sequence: TGTGCCAGCAGCTTAGGCCAGGGGAACACCGGGGAGCTGTTTTTT. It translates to CASSLGQGNTGELFF.

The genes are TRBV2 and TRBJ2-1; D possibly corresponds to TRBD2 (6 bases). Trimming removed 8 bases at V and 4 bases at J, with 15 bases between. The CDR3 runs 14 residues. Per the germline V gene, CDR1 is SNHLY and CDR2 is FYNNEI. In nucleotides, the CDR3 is TGTGCCAGCCTTGCCCTTGCGGGGTACAATGAGCAGTTCTTC. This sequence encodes CASLALAGYNEQFF.

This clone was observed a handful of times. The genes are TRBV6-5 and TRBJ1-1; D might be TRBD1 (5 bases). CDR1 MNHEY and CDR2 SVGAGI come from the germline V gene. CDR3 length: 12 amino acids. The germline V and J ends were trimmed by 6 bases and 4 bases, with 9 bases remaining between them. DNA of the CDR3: TGTGCCAGCAGCCGGACAACCACTGAAGCTTTCTTT. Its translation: CASSRTTTEAFF.

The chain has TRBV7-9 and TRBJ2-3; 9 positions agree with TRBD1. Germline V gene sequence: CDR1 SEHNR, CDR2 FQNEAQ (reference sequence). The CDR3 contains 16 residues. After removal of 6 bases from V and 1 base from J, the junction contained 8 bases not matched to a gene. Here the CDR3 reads CASRKKGQGGTDTQYF. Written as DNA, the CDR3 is TGTGCCAGCAGAAAGAAGGGACAGGGAGGCACAGATACGCAGTATTTT.

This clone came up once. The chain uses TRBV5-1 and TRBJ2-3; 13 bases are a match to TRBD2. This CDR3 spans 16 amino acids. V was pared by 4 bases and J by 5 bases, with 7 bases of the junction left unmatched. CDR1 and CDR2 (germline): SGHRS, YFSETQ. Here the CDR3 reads CASSQGLAGRGDTQYF. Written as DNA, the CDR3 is TGCGCCAGCAGCCAGGGACTAGCGGGAAGGGGAGATACGCAGTATTTT.

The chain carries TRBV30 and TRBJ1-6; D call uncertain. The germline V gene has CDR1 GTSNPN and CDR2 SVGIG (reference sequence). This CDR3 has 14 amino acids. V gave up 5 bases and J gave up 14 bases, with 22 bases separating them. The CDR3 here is CAWGRVLERKALHF. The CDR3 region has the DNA TGTGCCTGGGGTAGAGTGTTGGAGCGGAAGGCCCTCCACTTT.

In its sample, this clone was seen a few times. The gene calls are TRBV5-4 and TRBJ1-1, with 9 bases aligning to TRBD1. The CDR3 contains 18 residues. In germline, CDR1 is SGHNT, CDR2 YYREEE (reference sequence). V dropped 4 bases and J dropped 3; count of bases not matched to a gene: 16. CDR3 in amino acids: CASSPTPGQGGLHTEAFF. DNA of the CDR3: TGTGCCAGCAGCCCGACCCCGGGACAGGGTGGGTTGCACACTGAAGCTTTCTTT.

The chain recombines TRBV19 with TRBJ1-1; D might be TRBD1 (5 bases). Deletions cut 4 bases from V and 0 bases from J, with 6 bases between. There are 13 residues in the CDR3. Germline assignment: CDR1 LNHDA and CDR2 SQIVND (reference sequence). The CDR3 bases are TGTGCCAGTAGTAAGGGGTTGAACACTGAAGCTTTCTTT. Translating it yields CASSKGLNTEAFF.

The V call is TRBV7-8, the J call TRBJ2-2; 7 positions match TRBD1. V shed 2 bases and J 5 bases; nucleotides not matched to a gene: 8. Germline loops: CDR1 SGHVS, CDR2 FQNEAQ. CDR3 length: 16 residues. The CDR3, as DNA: TGTGCCAGCAGCTTAAGGACAGGACGTGGGACCGGGGAGCTGTTTTTT. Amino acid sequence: CASSLRTGRGTGELFF.

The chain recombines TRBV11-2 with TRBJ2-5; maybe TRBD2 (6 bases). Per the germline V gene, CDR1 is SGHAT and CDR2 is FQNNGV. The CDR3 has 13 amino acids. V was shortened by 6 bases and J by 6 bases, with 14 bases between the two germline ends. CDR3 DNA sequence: TGTGCCAGCAGAACTACGGCGGGGCAGACCCAGTACTTC. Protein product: CASRTTAGQTQYF. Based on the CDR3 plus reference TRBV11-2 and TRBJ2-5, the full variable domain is EAGVAQSPRYKIIEKRQSVAFWCNPISGHATLYWYQQILGQGPKLLIQFQNNGVVDDSQLPKDRFSAERLKGVDSTLKIQPAKLEDSAVYLCASRTTAGQTQYFGPGTRLLVL.

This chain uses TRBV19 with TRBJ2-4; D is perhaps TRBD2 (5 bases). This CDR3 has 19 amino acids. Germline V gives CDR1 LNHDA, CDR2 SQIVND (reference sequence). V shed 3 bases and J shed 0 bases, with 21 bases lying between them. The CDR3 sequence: CASSMAGDNYGVAKNIQYF. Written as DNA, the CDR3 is TGTGCCAGTAGTATGGCCGGGGATAACTACGGAGTAGCCAAAAACATTCAGTACTTC.